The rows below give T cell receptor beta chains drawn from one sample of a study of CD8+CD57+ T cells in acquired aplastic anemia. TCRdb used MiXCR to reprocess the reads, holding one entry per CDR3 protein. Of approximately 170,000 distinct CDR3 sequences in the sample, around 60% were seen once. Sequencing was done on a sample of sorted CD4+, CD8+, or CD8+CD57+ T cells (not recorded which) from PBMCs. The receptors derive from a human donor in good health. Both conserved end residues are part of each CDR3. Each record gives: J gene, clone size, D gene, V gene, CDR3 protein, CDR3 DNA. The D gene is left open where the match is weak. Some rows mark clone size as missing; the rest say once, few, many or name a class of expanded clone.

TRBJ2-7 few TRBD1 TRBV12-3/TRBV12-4 CASSPDRNSYEQYF TGTGCCAGCAGCCCGGACAGGAACTCCTACGAGCAGTACTTC
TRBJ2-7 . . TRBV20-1 CSASSTRRAYEQYF TGCAGTGCTAGTTCTACCAGGAGGGCCTACGAGCAGTACTTC
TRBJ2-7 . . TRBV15 CATSSQHGGEQYF TGTGCCACCAGCAGCCAGCATGGTGGCGAGCAGTACTTC
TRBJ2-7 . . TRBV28 CASRPQSETTYEQYF TGTGCCAGCAGACCTCAGAGCGAAACTACCTACGAGCAGTACTTC
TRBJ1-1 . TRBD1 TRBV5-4 CASGSVADRGLNTEAFF TGTGCCAGCGGGTCTGTCGCGGACAGGGGCTTAAACACTGAAGCTTTCTTT
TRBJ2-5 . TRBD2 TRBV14 CASSHGWEGSGTLVQETQYF TGTGCCAGCAGCCACGGATGGGAGGGTAGCGGGACCCTCGTCCAAGAGACCCAGTACTTC
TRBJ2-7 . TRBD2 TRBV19 CAWSVHFPGTSGSNEQYF TGTGCCTGGAGTGTCCACTTCCCTGGGACTAGCGGGAGTAACGAGCAGTACTTC
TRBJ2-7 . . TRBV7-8 CASSAVSYERYF TGTGCCAGCAGTGCCGTCTCTTACGAGCGGTACTTC
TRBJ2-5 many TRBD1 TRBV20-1 CSALQGASAETQYF TGCAGTGCTTTACAGGGGGCATCGGCAGAGACCCAGTACTTC
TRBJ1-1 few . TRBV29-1 CSVELGGTEAFF TGCAGCGTTGAACTGGGGGGCACTGAAGCTTTCTTT
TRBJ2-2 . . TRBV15 CATSREQPNTGELFF TGTGCCACCAGCAGGGAACAGCCGAACACCGGGGAGCTGTTTTTT
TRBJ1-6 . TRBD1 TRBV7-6 CASSLEGRGNSPLHF TGTGCCAGCAGCTTAGAAGGCAGGGGGAATTCACCCCTCCACTTT
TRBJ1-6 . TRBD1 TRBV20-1 CSAREDRDAGIHSPLHF TGCAGTGCTAGAGAGGACAGGGACGCCGGGATCCATTCACCCCTCCACTTT
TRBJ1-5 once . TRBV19 CASSIPLYQPQHF TGTGCCAGTAGTATCCCCCTCTATCAGCCCCAGCATTTT
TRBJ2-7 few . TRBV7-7 CASSIGTRAEQYF TGTGCCAGCAGCATAGGGACGCGTGCGGAGCAGTACTTC
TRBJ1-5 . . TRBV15 CATSARRDTDQPQHF TGTGCCACCAGCGCACGCCGGGACACCGATCAGCCCCAGCATTTT
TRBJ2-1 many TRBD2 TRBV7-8 CASSTLGSGTSRGNEQFF TGTGCCAGCAGCACCCTCGGAAGCGGGACCTCTCGGGGCAATGAGCAGTTCTTC
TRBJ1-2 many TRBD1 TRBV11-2 CASSRGTGGGYTF TGTGCCAGCAGCCGAGGGACAGGGGGTGGCTACACCTTC
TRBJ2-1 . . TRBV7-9 CASSLGNYNEQFF TGTGCCAGCAGCTTAGGGAACTACAATGAGCAGTTCTTC
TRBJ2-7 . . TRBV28 CASSLLVGTPYEQYF TGTGCCAGCAGTTTATTAGTCGGGACCCCCTACGAGCAGTACTTC
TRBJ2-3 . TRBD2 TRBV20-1 CSARDPGGRSDTQYF TGCAGTGCTAGAGATCCCGGCGGGAGGTCAGATACGCAGTATTTT
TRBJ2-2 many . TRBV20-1 CSARDTWTVNTGELFF TGCAGTGCTAGAGATACTTGGACGGTGAACACCGGGGAGCTGTTTTTT
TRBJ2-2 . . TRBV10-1 CASSEGGLDTGELFF TGCGCCAGCAGTGAGGGAGGTTTGGACACCGGGGAGCTGTTTTTT
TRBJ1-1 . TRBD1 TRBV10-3 CAISWTGGNTEAFF TGTGCCATCAGCTGGACAGGGGGCAACACTGAAGCTTTCTTT
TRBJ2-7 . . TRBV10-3 CAIGAGYEQYF TGTGCCATCGGAGCAGGGTACGAGCAGTACTTC
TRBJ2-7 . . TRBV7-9 CATRDGLYEQYF TGTGCCACCCGGGACGGACTCTACGAGCAGTACTTC
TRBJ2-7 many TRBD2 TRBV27 CASSPTLAGVGEQYF TGTGCCAGCAGTCCTACGCTAGCGGGAGTGGGCGAGCAGTACTTC
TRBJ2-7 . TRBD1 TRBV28 CASTRDSRSKYF TGTGCCAGCACCCGGGACAGCCGAAGCAAATACTTC
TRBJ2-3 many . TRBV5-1 CASTRSINTDTQYF TGCGCCAGCACCAGGTCTATCAACACAGATACGCAGTATTTT
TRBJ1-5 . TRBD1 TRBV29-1 CSVGEGQGYQPQHF TGCAGCGTTGGAGAAGGACAGGGCTATCAGCCCCAGCATTTT
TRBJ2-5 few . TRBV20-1 CSASRTESQETQYF TGCAGTGCTAGTCGGACAGAGTCCCAAGAGACCCAGTACTTC
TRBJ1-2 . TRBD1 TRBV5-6 CASSFPGQGNHGYTF TGTGCCAGCAGCTTCCCGGGACAGGGGAATCATGGCTACACCTTC
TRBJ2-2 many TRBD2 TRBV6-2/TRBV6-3 CASRGGGTGELFF TGTGCCAGCCGGGGGGGTGGCACCGGGGAGCTGTTTTTT
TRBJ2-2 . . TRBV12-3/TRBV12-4 CASRKGSGTGELFF TGTGCCAGCAGAAAAGGATCCGGTACCGGGGAGCTGTTTTTT
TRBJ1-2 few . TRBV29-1 CSVDAGAPYGYTF TGCAGCGTTGATGCAGGGGCACCATATGGCTACACCTTC
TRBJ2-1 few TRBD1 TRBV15 CATFLSGQGVNEQFF TGTGCCACCTTTTTATCAGGACAGGGGGTCAATGAGCAGTTCTTC
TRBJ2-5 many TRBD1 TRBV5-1 CASSSRGSPRGQMETQYF TGCGCCAGCAGCTCACGGGGTTCCCCCAGGGGGCAGATGGAGACCCAGTACTTC
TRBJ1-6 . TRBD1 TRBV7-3 CASTARDRVVSPLHF TGTGCCAGCACCGCCCGGGACAGGGTCGTTTCACCCCTCCACTTT
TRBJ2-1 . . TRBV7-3 CASSLDLGPSSYNEQFF TGTGCCAGCAGCTTAGACCTCGGCCCCAGCTCCTACAATGAGCAGTTCTTC
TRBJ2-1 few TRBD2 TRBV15 CATSRGGSSYNEQFF TGTGCCACCAGCAGAGGCGGGAGCTCCTACAATGAGCAGTTCTTC
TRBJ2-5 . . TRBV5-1 CASSQTGNQETQYF TGCGCCAGCAGCCAAACAGGAAACCAAGAGACCCAGTACTTC
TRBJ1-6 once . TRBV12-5 CASSSAFRGLRSPLHF TGTGCCAGCAGTTCGGCATTTCGGGGTTTACGTTCACCCCTCCACTTT
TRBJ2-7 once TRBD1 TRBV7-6 CASSLRTGTYEQYF TGTGCCAGCAGCCTAAGGACAGGGACCTACGAGCAGTACTTC
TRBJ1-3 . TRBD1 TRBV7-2 CASSPAGTDLQSGNTIYF TGTGCCAGCAGCCCGGCCGGGACAGACCTACAATCTGGAAACACCATATACTTT
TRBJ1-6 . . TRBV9 CASSLWEQGWNSPLHF TGTGCCAGCAGCTTATGGGAACAGGGATGGAATTCACCCCTCCACTTT
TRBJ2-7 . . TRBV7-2 CASSGQRAYEQYF TGTGCCAGCAGCGGACAGAGAGCCTACGAGCAGTACTTC
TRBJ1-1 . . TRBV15 CATSFRGTAEAFF TGTGCCACCAGCTTCCGAGGAACGGCTGAAGCTTTCTTT
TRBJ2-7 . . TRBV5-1 CASSSLPYYEQYF TGCGCCAGCAGCTCCCTGCCCTACTACGAGCAGTACTTC
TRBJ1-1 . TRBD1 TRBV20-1 CSASHTGDSTEAFF TGCAGTGCTAGTCATACAGGGGATTCCACTGAAGCTTTCTTT
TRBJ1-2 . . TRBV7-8 CASSLARAGRGYTF TGTGCCAGCAGCTTAGCGCGGGCAGGGAGAGGCTACACCTTC
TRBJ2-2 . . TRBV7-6 CASSPFAGGTGELFF TGTGCCAGCAGCCCCTTCGCCGGGGGCACCGGGGAGCTGTTTTTT
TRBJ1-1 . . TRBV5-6 CASSQGPENTEAFF TGTGCCAGCAGCCAAGGACCAGAGAACACTGAAGCTTTCTTT
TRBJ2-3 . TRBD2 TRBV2 CASSGVSGVTDTQYF TGTGCCAGCAGTGGTGTTAGCGGGGTCACAGATACGCAGTATTTT
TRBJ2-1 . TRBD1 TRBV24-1 CATSDLWGQEQFF TGTGCCACCAGTGATTTGTGGGGACAGGAGCAGTTCTTC
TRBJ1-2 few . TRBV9 CASSANYGRLGYGYTF TGTGCCAGCAGCGCCAACTACGGAAGACTCGGTTATGGCTACACCTTC
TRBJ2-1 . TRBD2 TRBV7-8 CASSTGTSGEQFF TGTGCCAGCAGCACCGGGACTAGCGGCGAGCAGTTCTTC
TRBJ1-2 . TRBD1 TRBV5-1 CASSLAGGTDNYGYTF TGCGCCAGCAGCTTGGCCGGCGGGACAGATAACTATGGCTACACCTTC
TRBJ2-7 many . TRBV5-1 CASSLTGSSYEQYF TGCGCCAGCAGCTTGACAGGGAGCTCCTACGAGCAGTACTTC
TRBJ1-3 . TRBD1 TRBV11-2 CASSSGGAFFDHWEGPIYF TGTGCCAGCAGCTCAGGGGGCGCTTTTTTTGATCACTGGGAGGGCCCCATATATTTT